The next 5 T cell receptor beta chains were all read from a single sample in a study of T cells after posttransplantation cyclophosphamide. The naive gate required viable CD3+CD4+ or CD3+CD8+ cells with CCR7+CD45RA+CD45RO-CD95-CD27+CD28+ phenotype. Sequenced by immunoSEQ multiplex PCR; TCRdb stores in-frame clones only, minus some. Of 7,500 to 10,000 clones listed, about 98% were seen once; the top ten hold 0.25%. Sequenced input: naive CD4+ T cells sorted from PBMCs. These receptors all stem from a woman between 55 and 75 years old in good health, CMV-negative, and a related stem cell transplant donor.

This chain connects TRBV5-1 to TRBJ2-5; tentatively, D is TRBD1 (6 bases). V gave up 2 bases and J gave up 5 bases, with 13 bases separating them. The CDR3 has 14 residues. The V gene's germline CDR1 is SGHRS and CDR2 YFSETQ. The CDR3 region is CASSFEGGPETQYF. The CDR3 DNA reads as TGCGCCAGCAGCTTTGAAGGGGGACCTGAGACCCAGTACTTC. The full variable domain, with the rest looked up from reference TRBV5-1 and TRBJ2-5, is KAGVTQTPRYLIKTRGQQVTLSCSPISGHRSVSWYQQTPGQGLQFLFEYFSETQRNKGNFPGRFSGRQFSNSRSEMNVSTLELGDSALYLCASSFEGGPETQYFGPGTRLLVL.

CDR3 sequence reads: CASSPRTSGTDTQYF. The CDR3 nucleotides are TGCGCCAGCAGCCCGAGGACTAGCGGAACAGATACGCAGTATTTT. The chain is built from TRBV5-1 and TRBJ2-3; 10 positions agree with TRBD2. V lost 4 bases, J lost 3 bases, and 5 bases stayed unmatched. This CDR3 is built from 15 residues. Germline V gene data show CDR1 as SGHRS and CDR2 as YFSETQ.

The chain joins TRBV23-1 to TRBJ1-5; D not resolved. TRBV23-1 is labeled an ORF, and its function is uncertain. The CDR3 has 15 residues. V dropped 10 bases and J dropped 0 bases, with 16 bases sitting between them. CDR3 loop: CATSYSSYSNQPQHF. The CDR3 coding sequence is TGCGCCACCTCTTACAGTTCTTATAGCAATCAGCCCCAGCATTTT.

This CDR3 reads CASSLHRDRVFTDTQYF. As DNA, the CDR3 is TGTGCCAGCAGCTTGCACCGGGACAGGGTCTTCACAGATACGCAGTATTTT. The chain uses TRBV11-1 and TRBJ2-3; 9 nucleotides match TRBD1. The CDR3 runs 17 residues. Germline V gene sequence: CDR1 SGHAT, CDR2 FQDESV (reference sequence). The V and J ends lost 3 bases and 2 bases, in that order; junction bases with no gene match: 9. Combining the CDR3 with reference TRBV11-1 and TRBJ2-3 gives the whole variable domain EAEVAQSPRYKITEKSQAVAFWCDPISGHATLYWYRQILGQGPELLVQFQDESVVDDSQLPKDRFSAERLKGVDSTLKIQPAELGDSAMYLCASSLHRDRVFTDTQYFGPGTRLTVL.

The chain employs TRBV6-4 and TRBJ2-1, with TRBD2 matching over 9 bases. The CDR3 extends over 16 amino acids. Germline V CDR1 and CDR2: MRHNA, SNTAGT. Losses at the gene ends were 6 bases for V and 0 bases for J; bases not matched to a gene: 6. The CDR3: CASSRLADLSYNEQFF. The CDR3 DNA reads as TGTGCCAGCAGCAGACTAGCGGATCTCTCCTACAATGAGCAGTTCTTC.